A selection of T cell receptor beta chains follows, all from one sample in a study of cytomegalovirus exposure and HLA in healthy donors. Produced via immunoSEQ multiplex PCR; TCRdb's table is partial and in-frame only. The table includes 35,000 to 50,000 clones, roughly half detected once. The sequenced sample consisted of PBMCs. These receptors all stem from a man in his 60s in good health and CMV-seronegative. CDR3s include the opening cysteine and the closing phenylalanine or tryptophan. Each record gives: V gene, clone size, D gene, J gene, CDR3 protein, CDR3 DNA. A D gene is named only where the DNA matches it firmly. Clone size is stated in some rows and not others, as once, few, many or a class when expanded.

TRBV6-5	-	-	TRBJ2-7	CASSLNYYEQYF	TGTGCCAGCAGTCTTAACTACTACGAGCAGTACTTC
TRBV19	few	TRBD1	TRBJ2-1	CASTGTGGIGEQFF	TGTGCCAGTACCGGGACAGGGGGAATTGGTGAGCAGTTCTTC
TRBV6-1	-	-	TRBJ1-2	CAKYRPNYGYTF	TGTGCCAAATACAGACCTAACTATGGCTACACCTTC
TRBV13	-	TRBD2	TRBJ2-7	CASSLYLRTSGRSTYEQYF	TGTGCCAGCAGCTTATATCTCCGGACTAGCGGGAGAAGTACCTACGAGCAGTACTTC
TRBV6-5	few	-	TRBJ1-2	CASRAIQGGYTF	TGTGCCAGCAGGGCGATACAGGGAGGCTACACCTTC
TRBV7-2	-	TRBD1	TRBJ1-2	CASDRVYGYTF	TGTGCCAGCGACAGGGTCTATGGCTACACCTTC
TRBV27	-	-	TRBJ1-2	CASSFRGEGGYTF	TGTGCCAGCAGTTTTAGAGGGGAGGGAGGCTACACCTTC
TRBV4-2	-	TRBD2	TRBJ2-5	CASSQDGGGGRGLAGGQETQYF	TGTGCCAGCAGCCAAGATGGGGGCGGGGGCAGGGGACTAGCGGGAGGGCAAGAGACCCAGTACTTC
TRBV6-5	few	-	TRBJ1-1	CANTRLGLMNTEAFF	TGTGCCAACACCCGGCTGGGACTAATGAACACTGAAGCTTTCTTT
TRBV20-1	-	-	TRBJ1-2	CSASEVYGYTF	TGCAGTGCTAGTGAGGTTTATGGCTACACCTTC
TRBV6-5	-	TRBD1	TRBJ2-5	CASRSGTGGETQYF	TGTGCCAGCAGGTCCGGGACAGGGGGAGAGACCCAGTACTTC
TRBV2	-	-	TRBJ2-5	CASSEVAGTQYF	TGTGCCAGCAGTGAAGTCGCGGGAACCCAGTACTTC
TRBV6-5	-	TRBD2	TRBJ2-7	CASSPGTSGYEQYF	TGTGCCAGCAGCCCCGGGACTAGCGGCTACGAGCAGTACTTC
TRBV9	-	TRBD2	TRBJ2-2	CASANQAGANGELFF	TGTGCCAGCGCAAACCAAGCGGGGGCGAACGGGGAGCTGTTTTTT
TRBV5-1	-	TRBD2	TRBJ2-1	CASSRHTSEYNEQFF	TGCGCCAGCAGCCGCCATACTAGCGAGTACAATGAGCAGTTCTTC
TRBV29-1	few	-	TRBJ1-3	CSVVHGGSAGNTIYF	TGCAGCGTTGTACACGGGGGAAGTGCGGGAAACACCATATATTTT
TRBV14	-	-	TRBJ1-2	CASSQETGSGAYTF	TGTGCCAGCAGCCAAGAGACAGGCTCAGGGGCCTACACCTTC
TRBV28	-	TRBD1	TRBJ2-7	CASSPEWTGLSYEQYF	TGTGCCAGCAGTCCCGAATGGACAGGGCTCTCCTACGAGCAGTACTTC
TRBV2	-	TRBD1	TRBJ1-2	CASSEAGQGARVYGYTF	TGTGCCAGCAGTGAGGCGGGACAGGGGGCGCGAGTCTATGGCTACACCTTC
TRBV7-9	-	TRBD1	TRBJ1-2	CASSLGQAFYGYTF	TGTGCCAGCAGCTTGGGACAGGCCTTCTATGGCTACACCTTC
TRBV2	-	-	TRBJ2-7	CASSVIRTYEQYF	TGTGCCAGCAGTGTGATCAGAACCTACGAGCAGTACTTC
TRBV18	once	TRBD2	TRBJ2-1	CASSPRREVDNEQFF	TGTGCCAGCTCACCAAGGCGGGAGGTAGATAATGAGCAGTTCTTC
TRBV5-6	-	-	TRBJ1-1	CASSRLEKTEAFF	TGTGCCAGCAGCCGATTAGAGAAAACTGAAGCTTTCTTT
TRBV6-5	few	-	TRBJ1-2	CASSSVYGYTF	TGTGCCAGCAGTTCGGTCTATGGCTACACCTTC
TRBV6-5	-	-	TRBJ1-1	CASSYNRDAEAFF	TGTGCCAGCAGTTACAACAGGGACGCTGAAGCTTTCTTT
TRBV6-1	-	TRBD1	TRBJ1-6	CASSEWGTGEVGSPLHF	TGTGCCAGCAGTGAATGGGGTACAGGGGAAGTAGGATCACCCCTCCACTTT
TRBV5-4	-	-	TRBJ2-7	CASSKGHLYEQYF	TGTGCCAGCAGCAAAGGACACCTATACGAGCAGTACTTC
TRBV6-5	-	-	TRBJ2-4	CASSSQGLAKNIQYF	TGTGCCAGCAGTTCTCAGGGTCTAGCCAAAAACATTCAGTACTTC
TRBV5-6	few	-	TRBJ1-1	CASSRTSGEAFF	TGTGCCAGCAGCCGAACCTCAGGTGAAGCTTTCTTT
TRBV19	-	TRBD2	TRBJ2-1	CASSRWTGGPNEQFF	TGTGCCAGTAGTAGGTGGACGGGAGGGCCTAATGAGCAGTTCTTC
TRBV5-4	-	TRBD1	TRBJ2-1	CASSSGAGGLYNEQFF	TGTGCCAGCAGCTCTGGCGCAGGGGGCTTATACAATGAGCAGTTCTTC
TRBV6-6	-	TRBD1	TRBJ2-7	CASSYSDRAYEQYF	TGTGCCAGCAGTTACTCAGACAGGGCGTACGAGCAGTACTTC
TRBV27	-	TRBD2	TRBJ2-6	CASSPRLAGGMAGANVLTF	TGTGCCAGCAGCCCGCGACTAGCGGGAGGAATGGCTGGGGCCAACGTCCTGACTTTC
TRBV7-6	few	-	TRBJ2-7	CASSPLGVRGHEQYF	TGTGCCAGCAGCCCCCTCGGGGTCAGGGGACACGAGCAGTACTTC
TRBV2	-	TRBD1	TRBJ1-2	CASSGDRGLGYTF	TGTGCCAGCAGCGGGGACAGGGGGCTTGGCTACACCTTC
TRBV29-1	-	-	TRBJ2-5	CSVGGLQETQYF	TGCAGCGTGGGAGGCCTCCAAGAGACCCAGTACTTC
TRBV5-1	-	TRBD1	TRBJ1-2	CASSSLGQGNGYTF	TGCGCCAGCAGCTCGCTGGGACAGGGGAATGGCTACACCTTC
TRBV2	-	TRBD1	TRBJ1-1	CASRLTGDTEAFF	TGTGCCAGCAGATTAACAGGGGACACTGAAGCTTTCTTT
TRBV5-1	few	TRBD2	TRBJ2-2	CASSAGAGETGELFF	TGCGCCAGCAGCGCCGGAGCGGGAGAGACCGGGGAGCTGTTTTTT
TRBV7-8	few	-	TRBJ2-7	CASSHRQAGPYEQYF	TGTGCCAGCAGCCACCGACAAGCGGGCCCCTACGAGCAGTACTTC
TRBV6-1	-	-	TRBJ1-2	CASIPLGGGDYGYTF	TGTGCCAGCATCCCTCTCGGGGGGGGTGACTATGGCTACACCTTC
TRBV6-5	-	TRBD2	TRBJ2-3	CASSIGLATDTQYF	TGTGCCAGCAGTATAGGACTAGCCACAGATACGCAGTATTTT
TRBV7-2	-	-	TRBJ2-2	CASSFTGANTGELFF	TGTGCCAGCAGCTTTACGGGAGCGAACACCGGGGAGCTGTTTTTT
TRBV5-4	-	-	TRBJ2-7	CASSARAGQAEQYF	TGTGCCAGCAGCGCCCGCGCCGGTCAGGCCGAGCAGTACTTC
TRBV6-1	many	-	TRBJ1-5	CATQGEVNQPQHF	TGTGCCACACAGGGAGAGGTCAATCAGCCCCAGCATTTT
TRBV29-1	-	-	TRBJ1-2	CSVEPSSGYAYTF	TGCAGCGTTGAACCGTCAAGCGGCTATGCCTACACCTTC
TRBV29-1	-	-	TRBJ1-2	CSVTPSGRINYGYTF	TGCAGCGTGACCCCATCCGGGAGGATTAACTATGGCTACACCTTC
TRBV2	-	TRBD1	TRBJ2-7	CASRKLLGQGAREQYF	TGTGCCAGCAGGAAATTACTCGGACAGGGGGCACGCGAGCAGTACTTC
TRBV15	-	-	TRBJ2-5	CATSREERGKETQYF	TGTGCCACCAGCAGAGAGGAGAGAGGGAAAGAGACCCAGTACTTC
TRBV7-7	-	TRBD1	TRBJ2-3	CASSYGTGQDTQYF	TGTGCCAGCAGCTACGGGACAGGGCAAGATACGCAGTATTTT
TRBV28	-	-	TRBJ1-1	CASTIGGNRNTEAFF	TGTGCCAGCACTATCGGAGGGAACCGGAACACTGAAGCTTTCTTT
TRBV27	-	-	TRBJ1-2	CASSLLRDPNGYTF	TGTGCCAGCAGCTTACTCAGGGATCCGAATGGCTACACCTTC
TRBV11-2	-	TRBD1	TRBJ1-1	CASRPNDRAAAEAFF	TGTGCCAGCAGACCCAACGACAGGGCGGCCGCTGAAGCTTTCTTT
TRBV28	-	TRBD1	TRBJ1-5	CASRPQGRRDQPQHF	TGTGCCAGCAGGCCACAGGGGCGGCGGGACCAGCCCCAGCATTTT
TRBV20-1	-	TRBD1	TRBJ1-1	CRGTGGTEAFF	TGCAGAGGTACAGGGGGCACTGAAGCTTTCTTT
TRBV6-1	-	-	TRBJ1-1	CATLQGSEDTEAFF	TGTGCCACCCTTCAGGGGAGTGAAGACACTGAAGCTTTCTTT
TRBV30	-	TRBD2	TRBJ2-7	CAAHQGTDGRGYF	TGTGCCGCCCATCAGGGGACGGACGGGAGGGGGTACTTC
TRBV5-8	few	TRBD1	TRBJ2-6	CASSLGTGGSGANVLTF	TGTGCCAGCAGCTTAGGGACAGGGGGATCTGGGGCCAACGTCCTGACTTTC
TRBV14	few	TRBD1	TRBJ2-7	CASSRPGTGTYEQYF	TGTGCCAGCAGCCGTCCCGGGACAGGAACCTACGAGCAGTACTTC